The 18 T cell receptor beta chains in this list originate from one sample, sequenced in a study of T-cell memory formation after mild COVID-19. MiXCR, applied by TCRdb to the 5' RACE reads, yields one record per CDR3 protein. This table has 80,000 to 90,000 distinct CDR3 sequences, around 27% appearing once. The sample consisted of PBMCs or a T cell subset sorted from them (not recorded which). These receptors were obtained from a man younger than 35 who had mild COVID-19 (a few samples of this study predate the infection). Cell type and time point are not known.

This clonotype was seen a handful of times. One end of the junction does not line up with germline, which may come from a read error. CDR3 amino acids: CASTEDGRSWGRAGELFF. As DNA, the CDR3 is TGTGCCAGCACTGAAGATGGACGGAGCTGGGGAAGGGCCGGGGAGCTGTTTTTT. This chain uses TRBV2 with TRBJ2-2, with unresolved D. Per the germline V gene, CDR1 is SNHLY and CDR2 is FYNNEI. The CDR3 length is 18 residues.

The chain carries TRBV6-6 and TRBJ1-4; D remains ambiguous. Germline CDR1 is MNHNY and CDR2 is SVGAGI (reference sequence). Trimming took 6 bases from V and 1 from J, leaving 15 bases between them. This CDR3 spans 16 amino acids. DNA for the CDR3: TGTGCCAGCAGGGAACAGAGTCGTAGAACTAATGAAAAACTGTTTTTT. Translation gives CASREQSRRTNEKLFF.

This clonotype has a handful of counts. The gene calls are TRBV4-1 and TRBJ2-7, with D maybe TRBD2 (5 bases). Trimming removed 0 bases at V and 1 base at J, with 7 bases between. CDR3 length equals 14 residues. The germline CDR1 and CDR2 sequences are MGHRA and YSYEKL. The CDR3 DNA follows: TGCGCCAGCAGCCAAGAGAGAGGGTCCTACGAGCAGTACTTC. Its protein product is CASSQERGSYEQYF.

The chain recombines TRBV12-3 or TRBV12-4 with TRBJ2-2, with D possibly matching TRBD2 (6 bases). The CDR3 covers 14 residues. Trimming pared 3 bases from V and 2 bases from J, leaving 7 bases between. The CDR3 reads CASSLEGNTGELFF. The CDR3, as DNA: TGTGCCAGCAGTTTGGAGGGAAACACCGGGGAGCTGTTTTTT.

This chain uses TRBV12-5 with TRBJ2-7; 7 positions agree with TRBD1. The ends lost 0 bases at V and 1 base at J; junction bases unmatched: 6. Germline V gene data show CDR1 as LGHNT and CDR2 as FRNRAP. The CDR3 spans 16 residues. CDR3 protein: CASGLVTGHTSYEQYF. The CDR3, as DNA: TGTGCTAGTGGTTTGGTGACAGGGCATACTTCCTACGAGCAGTACTTC.

The chain carries TRBV4-1 and TRBJ1-2, with 8 positions matching TRBD1. Unmatched junction bases numbered 4, after V lost 0 bases and J lost 4 bases. CDR3 length equals 15 residues. Germline CDR1 MGHRA, CDR2 YSYEKL. DNA of the CDR3: TGCGCCAGCAGCCAAGAGGGGACAGGCGGCTATGGCTACACCTTC. This codes for CASSQEGTGGYGYTF.

This chain uses TRBV12-3 or TRBV12-4 with TRBJ2-7; D is ambiguous. V was trimmed by 6 bases and J by 1 base, leaving 10 bases between them. The CDR3 totals 13 residues. The CDR3 region is CASSPTDSYEQYV. As DNA, the CDR3 is TGTGCCAGCAGCCCGACGGATTCCTACGAGCAGTACGTC.

The gene calls are TRBV9 and TRBJ1-2; possible D gene TRBD1, 5 bases. V lost 0 bases, J lost 7 bases, and 13 bases lay in between. Germline assignment: CDR1 SGDLS and CDR2 YYNGEE. The CDR3 runs to 14 residues. CDR3 protein: CASSVAGQSSGYTF. The CDR3 DNA reads TGTGCCAGCAGCGTAGCGGGGCAATCTAGTGGCTACACCTTC.

The gene calls are TRBV4-1 and TRBJ2-7; D might be TRBD1 (5 bases). This CDR3 is 14 amino acids long. The germline V gene encodes CDR1 MGHRA and CDR2 YSYEKL. Trimming shortened V by 1 base and J by 9 bases, and 16 bases separated the two germline ends. This CDR3 is CASSQAGRDTVQYF. CDR3 DNA: TGCGCCAGCAGCCAAGCGGGCAGGGATACTGTGCAGTACTTC.

This clonotype was counted only a few times. V gene TRBV28 combines with J gene TRBJ2-7; TRBD1 matches at 9 bases. CDR3 length equals 15 residues. Germline V CDR1 and CDR2: MDHEN, SYDVKM. V was clipped by 2 bases and J by 4 bases; unmatched bases: 6. CDR3 DNA sequence: TGTGCCAGCAGTTTACGGGACAGGGTATTGTACGAGCAGTACTTC. It translates to CASSLRDRVLYEQYF.

This rearrangement joins TRBV7-8 to TRBJ1-6, with D possibly TRBD1 on 6 matching bases. The V end was cut by 6 bases, the J end by 6 bases, with 9 bases between. Germline V gives CDR1 SGHVS, CDR2 FQNEAQ. The CDR3 extends over 13 amino acids. The CDR3 reads CASRIRGNSPLHF. The CDR3 bases are TGTGCCAGCAGGATCAGGGGTAATTCACCCCTCCACTTT.

In its sample, this clonotype was seen a few times. The chain carries TRBV7-9 and TRBJ1-1; D unresolved. Trimming cost V 3 bases and J 1 base, with 6 bases left between them. Germline V gives CDR1 SEHNR, CDR2 FQNEAQ (reference sequence). This CDR3 is 13 amino acids long. In DNA, the CDR3 is TGTGCCAGCAGCTTGCGCGAGAACACTGAAGCTTTCTTT. Protein: CASSLRENTEAFF.

The chain uses TRBV5-1 and TRBJ2-7; D gene unclear. This CDR3 is 14 amino acids long. Deletions cut 2 bases from V and 2 bases from J, with 11 bases between. CDR1 is SGHRS and CDR2 is YFSETQ in the germline V gene. CDR3 amino acids: CASSLRGRAYEQYF. DNA for the CDR3: TGCGCCAGCAGCTTACGAGGTAGGGCCTACGAGCAGTACTTC.

The V gene is TRBV11-2, the J gene TRBJ2-5, with D possibly being TRBD2 (7 bases). From germline, CDR1 is SGHAT and CDR2 FQNNGV. Trimming left V 6 bases short and J 5 bases short, with 16 bases between. There are 14 residues in the CDR3. In nucleotides, the CDR3 is TGTGCCAGCAGTCGCCGGGGGGCCATTGAGACCCAGTACTTC. Amino acids: CASSRRGAIETQYF.

The chain uses TRBV4-1 and TRBJ1-4; D uncertain. The ends were cut back, 5 bases at V and 7 bases at J, with 14 bases in the middle. Per the germline V gene, CDR1 is MGHRA and CDR2 is YSYEKL. This CDR3 comprises 14 residues. For the CDR3, the DNA is TGCGCCAGCAGCGAACGGGGTGTGAGTGAAAAACTGTTTTTT. This translates into CASSERGVSEKLFF.

This clonotype was counted a few times. The V gene is TRBV4-1, the J gene TRBJ2-5, with TRBD2 identical over 7 bases. This CDR3 contains 15 residues. Unmatched junction bases numbered 7, after V lost 4 bases and J lost 2 bases. Germline values: CDR1 MGHRA, CDR2 YSYEKL. The CDR3 loop is CASSPSGTKQETQYF. For the CDR3, the DNA is TGCGCCAGCAGCCCGTCCGGGACTAAGCAAGAGACCCAGTACTTC.

The chain is built from TRBV5-1 and TRBJ2-5; the D gene is possibly TRBD1 (6 bases). Looked up from germline, CDR1 is SGHRS and CDR2 is YFSETQ. The CDR3 is 16 residues long. V was clipped by 0 bases and J by 3 bases, with 15 bases between them. For the CDR3, the DNA is TGCGCCAGCAGCTTGGTGCAGGGGCTGCTAAAAGAGACCCAGTACTTC. Its translation: CASSLVQGLLKETQYF.

The chain uses TRBV10-2 and TRBJ2-2; 7 nucleotides line up with TRBD1. J was trimmed by 7 bases and V by 3 bases; bases with no gene match: 5. Germline values: CDR1 WSHSY, CDR2 SAAADI. CDR3 length: 14 residues. The CDR3 sequence: CASSDWDRNGELFF. The CDR3 bases are TGCGCCAGCAGTGACTGGGACAGAAACGGGGAGCTGTTTTTT.